This is a list of T cell receptor beta chains from one sample in a study of cytomegalovirus exposure and HLA in healthy donors. Profiling relied on immunoSEQ multiplex PCR, and the TCRdb table lists in-frame clones only, not all of them. The sample has fewer than 45,000 clones. The specimen was PBMCs. Receptors were obtained from a woman aged 25 to 39 in good health and CMV-seronegative. Each CDR3 is given with its conserved first and last residue. Each record gives: CDR3 DNA, CDR3 protein, D gene, J gene, V gene. The D gene is left open where the match is weak.

CDR3 DNA: TGTGCCTGGAAGACGGGACAGGGATTTTACAATCAGCCCCAGCATTTT
CDR3 protein: CAWKTGQGFYNQPQHF
D gene: TRBD1
J gene: TRBJ1-5
V gene: TRBV30

CDR3 DNA: TGTGCCAGCAGCGCCGTGAATAACAGGGTGGGCACTGAAGCTTTCTTT
CDR3 protein: CASSAVNNRVGTEAFF
D gene: NA
J gene: TRBJ1-1
V gene: TRBV7-2

CDR3 DNA: TGCGCCAGCTACTTAGCGGGAGTTAACGGAGAGACCCAGTACTTC
CDR3 protein: CASYLAGVNGETQYF
D gene: TRBD2
J gene: TRBJ2-5
V gene: TRBV5-1

CDR3 DNA: TGCAGCGTTGATGGGGGCTCTGGCTACACCTTC
CDR3 protein: CSVDGGSGYTF
D gene: NA
J gene: TRBJ1-2
V gene: TRBV29-1

CDR3 DNA: TGTGCCAGCAGTTACCGGAGGAACACTGAAGCTTTCTTT
CDR3 protein: CASSYRRNTEAFF
D gene: NA
J gene: TRBJ1-1
V gene: TRBV6-5

CDR3 DNA: TGTGCCACCAGCGACCGGGGGGGAGATGAAGCTTTCTTT
CDR3 protein: CATSDRGGDEAFF
D gene: NA
J gene: TRBJ1-1
V gene: TRBV15

CDR3 DNA: TGTGCCAGCAGCTCCAGACTAGCGGGAGTCTTATTAAAAGAGACCCAGTACTTC
CDR3 protein: CASSSRLAGVLLKETQYF
D gene: TRBD2
J gene: TRBJ2-5
V gene: TRBV7-9

CDR3 DNA: TGTGCCACAGGACTAGCGGTCAATGAGCAGTTCTTC
CDR3 protein: CATGLAVNEQFF
D gene: TRBD2
J gene: TRBJ2-1
V gene: TRBV19

CDR3 DNA: TGTGCCAGCGGACAAGGGGCAGGCCACGAGCAGTACTTC
CDR3 protein: CASGQGAGHEQYF
D gene: NA
J gene: TRBJ2-7
V gene: TRBV27

CDR3 DNA: TGTGCCAGCAGTGCCAGGGGTGGCTACACCTTC
CDR3 protein: CASSARGGYTF
D gene: NA
J gene: TRBJ1-2
V gene: TRBV6-1

CDR3 DNA: TGTGCCAGCAGTGAAATACAGCCTTACTATGGCTACACCTTC
CDR3 protein: CASSEIQPYYGYTF
D gene: NA
J gene: TRBJ1-2
V gene: TRBV2

CDR3 DNA: TGTGCCATCAGTGGAGGGGAGGGCGGCCACGAGCAGTACTTC
CDR3 protein: CAISGGEGGHEQYF
D gene: TRBD2
J gene: TRBJ2-7
V gene: TRBV10-3

CDR3 DNA: TGTGCCAGCGGGGTCGACAGCAACACTGAAGCTTTCTTT
CDR3 protein: CASGVDSNTEAFF
D gene: NA
J gene: TRBJ1-1
V gene: TRBV6-4

CDR3 DNA: TGTGCCAGTACCAGGGGACAGGGCGGGAGGTCCGTCCGACATTTT
CDR3 protein: CASTRGQGGRSVRHF
D gene: TRBD1
J gene: TRBJ1-5
V gene: TRBV19

CDR3 DNA: TGTGCCAGCAGCTTACTGGGCAACCTCAATGAGCAGTTCTTC
CDR3 protein: CASSLLGNLNEQFF
D gene: NA
J gene: TRBJ2-1
V gene: TRBV7-3

CDR3 DNA: TGCGCCAGCAGCCTCGGGACTCTCTTCAGCACAGATACGCAGTATTTT
CDR3 protein: CASSLGTLFSTDTQYF
D gene: NA
J gene: TRBJ2-3
V gene: TRBV5-1

CDR3 DNA: TGTGCCAGCAGTCCCAACGCCTGGGGCGAATACCAGCCCCAGCATTTT
CDR3 protein: CASSPNAWGEYQPQHF
D gene: NA
J gene: TRBJ1-5
V gene: TRBV28

CDR3 DNA: TGTGCCAGCAGCTTTCGCGCCTTGAACACCGGGGAGCTGTTTTTT
CDR3 protein: CASSFRALNTGELFF
D gene: NA
J gene: TRBJ2-2
V gene: TRBV7-9

CDR3 DNA: TGTGCCACCAGCAGGCACCGGGACTACCAAGAGACCCAGTACTTC
CDR3 protein: CATSRHRDYQETQYF
D gene: NA
J gene: TRBJ2-5
V gene: TRBV15

CDR3 DNA: TGTGCCAGCAGTTACAGGAGCGGGTCCTACGAGCAGTACTTC
CDR3 protein: CASSYRSGSYEQYF
D gene: NA
J gene: TRBJ2-7
V gene: TRBV6-5

CDR3 DNA: TGTGCCAGTAGTATTCGGCTAGCGGGAGGGCCGTCGGGGGGCGAGCAGTACTTC
CDR3 protein: CASSIRLAGGPSGGEQYF
D gene: TRBD2
J gene: TRBJ2-7
V gene: TRBV19

CDR3 DNA: TGTGCCACCAGCCGTCGGGACAGGGATCCCACCGGGGAGCTGTTTTTT
CDR3 protein: CATSRRDRDPTGELFF
D gene: TRBD1
J gene: TRBJ2-2
V gene: TRBV15

CDR3 DNA: TGTGCCAGCAGCTTAGGGGCGCCGAATGAGCAGTTCTTC
CDR3 protein: CASSLGAPNEQFF
D gene: NA
J gene: TRBJ2-1
V gene: TRBV7-2

CDR3 DNA: TGTGCCAGCAGTTTTCGGGACAGGGTAGACACCGGGGAGCTGTTTTTT
CDR3 protein: CASSFRDRVDTGELFF
D gene: TRBD1
J gene: TRBJ2-2
V gene: TRBV6-5

CDR3 DNA: TGTGCCAGCAGCCAAGATGCCGGGGGAGTAGTGAGAAATGAGCAGTTCTTC
CDR3 protein: CASSQDAGGVVRNEQFF
D gene: NA
J gene: TRBJ2-1
V gene: TRBV4-2

CDR3 DNA: TGTGCCAGCAGTTTACGAACTTACGAGCAGTACTTC
CDR3 protein: CASSLRTYEQYF
D gene: NA
J gene: TRBJ2-7
V gene: TRBV28

CDR3 DNA: TGTGCCAGCAGCTCCGCCAGCGACTCCTACGAGCAGTACTTC
CDR3 protein: CASSSASDSYEQYF
D gene: NA
J gene: TRBJ2-7
V gene: TRBV5-4

CDR3 DNA: TGTGCCAGCAGCGCGGGACAGGGGGCAACATACGAGCAGTACTTC
CDR3 protein: CASSAGQGATYEQYF
D gene: TRBD1
J gene: TRBJ2-7
V gene: TRBV5-6

CDR3 DNA: TGCGCCAGCAGCCAAGGATCTGGGACTAGCGGCTACGAGCAGTACTTC
CDR3 protein: CASSQGSGTSGYEQYF
D gene: TRBD2
J gene: TRBJ2-7
V gene: TRBV4-3

CDR3 DNA: TGTGCCAGCTCACCCTCGGGGGTTGGGTCCTACGAGCAGTACTTC
CDR3 protein: CASSPSGVGSYEQYF
D gene: NA
J gene: TRBJ2-7
V gene: TRBV18

CDR3 DNA: TGTGCCAGCGGGGCTAGAGGGAGGGAGCAGTACTTC
CDR3 protein: CASGARGREQYF
D gene: NA
J gene: TRBJ2-7
V gene: TRBV28

CDR3 DNA: TGTGCCAGCAGCTTGGTCGACAGGAGTCAAGAGACCCAGTACTTC
CDR3 protein: CASSLVDRSQETQYF
D gene: NA
J gene: TRBJ2-5
V gene: TRBV5-4

CDR3 DNA: TGCGCCAGCAGCCCCGGGACAGCTTCCTATGGCTACACCTTC
CDR3 protein: CASSPGTASYGYTF
D gene: TRBD1
J gene: TRBJ1-2
V gene: TRBV5-1

CDR3 DNA: TGTGCCAGCAGAGCGACAGGGGGCAGGTACGAGCAGTACTTC
CDR3 protein: CASRATGGRYEQYF
D gene: TRBD1
J gene: TRBJ2-7
V gene: TRBV2

CDR3 DNA: TGTGCCTGGAGTGTAGCTAGCGGGGGCCAAGAGACCCAGTACTTC
CDR3 protein: CAWSVASGGQETQYF
D gene: TRBD2
J gene: TRBJ2-5
V gene: TRBV30

CDR3 DNA: TGCGCCAGCAGCCAAGGTCGCGCCCCAGGGGACTACGAGCAGTACTTC
CDR3 protein: CASSQGRAPGDYEQYF
D gene: NA
J gene: TRBJ2-7
V gene: TRBV4-1

CDR3 DNA: TGCGCCAGCAGCGCGGGAGGACCCAGAAACATTCAGTACTTC
CDR3 protein: CASSAGGPRNIQYF
D gene: TRBD2
J gene: TRBJ2-4
V gene: TRBV5-1

CDR3 DNA: TGTGCCAGCTCACCAGGGGCCACCAACTATGGCTACACCTTC
CDR3 protein: CASSPGATNYGYTF
D gene: NA
J gene: TRBJ1-2
V gene: TRBV18

CDR3 DNA: TGTGCCAGCTCACCGTTGGGGGGGGAGACCCAGTACTTC
CDR3 protein: CASSPLGGETQYF
D gene: TRBD2
J gene: TRBJ2-5
V gene: TRBV18

CDR3 DNA: TGTGCCAGCAGTTTTACACAGATCGACAATGAGCAGTTCTTC
CDR3 protein: CASSFTQIDNEQFF
D gene: NA
J gene: TRBJ2-1
V gene: TRBV27

CDR3 DNA: TGTGCCAGCAGTCCCGGGAGTAGGGTTGTTGGCTACACCTTC
CDR3 protein: CASSPGSRVVGYTF
D gene: NA
J gene: TRBJ1-2
V gene: TRBV27

CDR3 DNA: TGTGCCAGCAGCCTAGCGGGAAACAATGAGCAGTTCTTC
CDR3 protein: CASSLAGNNEQFF
D gene: TRBD2
J gene: TRBJ2-1
V gene: TRBV6-5

CDR3 DNA: TGCAGTGTTGGTGGCCCCGGGGAGCTGTTTTTT
CDR3 protein: CSVGGPGELFF
D gene: NA
J gene: TRBJ2-2
V gene: TRBV20-1

CDR3 DNA: TGCGCCAGCAGCCAATCGAGGGGGGGGGAAAAACTGTTTTTT
CDR3 protein: CASSQSRGGEKLFF
D gene: NA
J gene: TRBJ1-4
V gene: TRBV4-3

CDR3 DNA: TGTGCCAGCAGCGAGAACAGGGGTGGGGAGCAGTACTTC
CDR3 protein: CASSENRGGEQYF
D gene: TRBD1
J gene: TRBJ2-7
V gene: TRBV9

CDR3 DNA: TGTGCCAGCAGCGATTTAGCGGGAGGGGCCTACGAGCAGTACTTC
CDR3 protein: CASSDLAGGAYEQYF
D gene: TRBD2
J gene: TRBJ2-7
V gene: TRBV11-3

CDR3 DNA: TGTGCCAGCTCATTGACCCAAGGGGCTCGTGGGGCCAACGTCCTGACTTTC
CDR3 protein: CASSLTQGARGANVLTF
D gene: NA
J gene: TRBJ2-6
V gene: TRBV18

CDR3 DNA: TGTGCCAGCAGCTCCCCCGGACAGATTAACACTGAAGCTTTCTTT
CDR3 protein: CASSSPGQINTEAFF
D gene: NA
J gene: TRBJ1-1
V gene: TRBV7-8

CDR3 DNA: TGTGCCAGCAGCTCGGGGGGGGCGAGCACTGAAGCTTTCTTT
CDR3 protein: CASSSGGASTEAFF
D gene: NA
J gene: TRBJ1-1
V gene: TRBV9

CDR3 DNA: TGTGCCAGCAGTTTGGGCGGGAGCTACGAGCAGTACTTC
CDR3 protein: CASSLGGSYEQYF
D gene: TRBD2
J gene: TRBJ2-7
V gene: TRBV28

CDR3 DNA: TGTGCCAGCAGTGACGGTGCGGCCACAGATACGCAGTATTTT
CDR3 protein: CASSDGAATDTQYF
D gene: NA
J gene: TRBJ2-3
V gene: TRBV6-4

CDR3 DNA: TGTGCCAGCAGCTTAGAGGGACAGGGGAGCGATGAGCAGTTCTTC
CDR3 protein: CASSLEGQGSDEQFF
D gene: TRBD1
J gene: TRBJ2-1
V gene: TRBV7-2

CDR3 DNA: TGTGCCAGCAGTTATGCTTGGGGGGATGAAGCTTTCTTT
CDR3 protein: CASSYAWGDEAFF
D gene: NA
J gene: TRBJ1-1
V gene: TRBV6-5